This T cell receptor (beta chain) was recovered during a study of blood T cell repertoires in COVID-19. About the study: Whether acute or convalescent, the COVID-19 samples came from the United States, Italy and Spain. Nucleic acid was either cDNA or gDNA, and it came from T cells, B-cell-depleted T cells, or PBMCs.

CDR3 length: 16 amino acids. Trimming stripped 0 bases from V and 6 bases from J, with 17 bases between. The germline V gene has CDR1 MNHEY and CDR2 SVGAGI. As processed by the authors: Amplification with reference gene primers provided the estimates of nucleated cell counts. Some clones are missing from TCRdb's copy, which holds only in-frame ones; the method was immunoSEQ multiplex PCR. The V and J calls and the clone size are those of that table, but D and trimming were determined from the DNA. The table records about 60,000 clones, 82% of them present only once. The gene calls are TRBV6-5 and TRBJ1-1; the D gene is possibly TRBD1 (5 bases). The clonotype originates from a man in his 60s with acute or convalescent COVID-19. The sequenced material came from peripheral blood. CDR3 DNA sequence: TGTGCCAGCAGTTACTCAGGAGGGGCCGCATACGCTGAAGCTTTCTTT. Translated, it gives CASSYSGGAAYAEAFF.